A single sample gave rise to the 7 T cell receptor beta chains below, sequenced in a study of T cell repertoires in cytomegalovirus infection. One entry per CDR3 protein, called by TCRdb with MiXCR from the reads. Among approximately 400,000 distinct CDR3 sequences listed, approximately 31% were seen once. Sequencing used PBMCs. All receptors derive from a human donor in good health (CMV status not recorded). Some clones in this sample may be carry-over from other donors' samples.

The rearrangement links TRBV7-6 to TRBJ2-7; D perhaps matches TRBD2 (5 bases). The germline V gene has CDR1 SGHVS and CDR2 FNYEAQ. The ends were cut back, 5 bases at V and 0 bases at J, with 11 bases in the middle. The CDR3 totals 14 residues. CDR3 loop: CASSLLEGSYEQYF. As DNA, the CDR3 is TGTGCCAGCAGCCTACTCGAGGGCTCCTACGAGCAGTACTTC.

Concerning this clonotype: A single base separates this from a much larger clone, so it may be a read error. The V and J genes are TRBV7-2 and TRBJ2-5, with 12 bases lining up with TRBD2. Germline V CDR1 and CDR2: SGHTA, FQGNSA. There are 16 residues in the CDR3. J gave up 9 bases and V 1 base, and 9 bases lay outside the gene matches. DNA of the CDR3: TGTGCCAGCAGCTTAGAACTAGCGGGGGGTTGGGAGCCCCAGTACTTC. Its translation is CASSLELAGGWEPQYF.

This rearrangement joins TRBV10-3 to TRBJ2-3; D possibly corresponds to TRBD1 (5 bases). CDR3 length equals 13 residues. V lost 6 bases and J lost 0, with 7 bases in between. Germline V gene lookup returns CDR1 ENHRY and CDR2 SYGVKD. The CDR3 bases are TGTGCCATCAGCCCAGGGAGCACAGATACGCAGTATTTT. Its protein product is CAISPGSTDTQYF.

The table lists this clonotype with a few counts. This sequence joins TRBV6-2 or TRBV6-3 and TRBJ1-2; D remains ambiguous. Germline V gene lookup returns CDR1 MNHEY and CDR2 SVGEGT. Trimming pared 0 bases from V and 0 bases from J, leaving 8 bases between. The CDR3 is made up of 15 amino acids. CDR3 sequence (DNA): TGTGCCAGCAGTTACTCCGGACGGACTAACTATGGCTACACCTTC. Translated, it gives CASSYSGRTNYGYTF.

This chain joins TRBV27 and TRBJ1-6; D ambiguous. The ends were cut back, 3 bases at V and 6 bases at J, with 6 bases in the middle. CDR3 length: 13 amino acids. From germline, CDR1 is MNHEY and CDR2 SMNVEV (reference sequence). The DNA of the CDR3 is TGTGCCAGCAGTTTCTTCCTTAATTCACCCCTCCACTTT. Its protein is CASSFFLNSPLHF.

This clonotype was detected only a few times. The V call is TRBV12-3 or TRBV12-4, the J call TRBJ1-1, with 7 bases identical to TRBD1. With 8 bases clipped from V and 5 bases from J, the junction kept 5 bases outside the gene matches. This CDR3 comprises 12 residues. The CDR3 DNA follows: TGTGCCAGCGGTAGGGGGCAAACTGAAGCTTTCTTT. Encoded protein: CASGRGQTEAFF.

This clonotype was seen only a few times. The CDR3 here is CSARDHRVGSYNEQFF. The CDR3 DNA reads as TGCAGTGCTAGAGATCACCGGGTCGGGTCCTACAATGAGCAGTTCTTC. V usage is TRBV20-1 and J usage is TRBJ2-1, with no clear D. V was pared by 0 bases and J by 1 base, with 13 bases between. This CDR3 region has 16 residues. Germline V gives CDR1 DFQATT, CDR2 SNEGSKA (reference sequence).